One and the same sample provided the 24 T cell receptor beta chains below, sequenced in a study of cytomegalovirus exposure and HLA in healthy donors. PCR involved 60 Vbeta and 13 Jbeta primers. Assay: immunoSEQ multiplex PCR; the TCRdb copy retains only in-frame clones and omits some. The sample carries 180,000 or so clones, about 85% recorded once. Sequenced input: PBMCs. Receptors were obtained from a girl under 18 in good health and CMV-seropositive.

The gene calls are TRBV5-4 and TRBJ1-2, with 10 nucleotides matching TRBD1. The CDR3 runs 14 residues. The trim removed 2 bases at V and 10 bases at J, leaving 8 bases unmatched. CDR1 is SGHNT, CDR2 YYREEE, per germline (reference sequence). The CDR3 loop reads CASSFKGTGVSYTF. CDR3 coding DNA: TGTGCCAGCAGCTTTAAAGGGACAGGGGTCTCCTACACCTTC.

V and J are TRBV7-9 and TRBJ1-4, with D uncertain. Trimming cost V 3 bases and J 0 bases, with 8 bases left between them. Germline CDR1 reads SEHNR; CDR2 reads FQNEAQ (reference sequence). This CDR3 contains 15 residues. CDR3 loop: CASSFGPATNEKLFF. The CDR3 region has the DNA TGTGCCAGCAGCTTCGGTCCGGCAACTAATGAAAAACTGTTTTTT. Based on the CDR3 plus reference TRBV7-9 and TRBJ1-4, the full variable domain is DTGVSQNPRHKITKRGQNVTFRCDPISEHNRLYWYRQTLGQGPEFLTYFQNEAQLEKSRLLSDRFSAERPKGSFSTLEIQRTEQGDSAMYLCASSFGPATNEKLFFGSGTQLSVL.

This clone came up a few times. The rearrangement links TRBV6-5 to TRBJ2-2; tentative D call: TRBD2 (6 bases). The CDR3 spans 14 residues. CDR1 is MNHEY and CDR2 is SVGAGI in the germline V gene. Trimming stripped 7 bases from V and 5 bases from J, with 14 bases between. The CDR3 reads CASNGGSDTGELFF. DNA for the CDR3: TGTGCCAGCAATGGGGGGAGCGATACCGGGGAGCTGTTTTTT.

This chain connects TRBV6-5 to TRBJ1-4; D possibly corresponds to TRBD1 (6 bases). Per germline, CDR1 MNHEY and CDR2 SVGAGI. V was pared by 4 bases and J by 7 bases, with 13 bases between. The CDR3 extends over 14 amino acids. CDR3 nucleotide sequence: TGTGCCAGCAGTTCTGAGGGGGGGGGTGAAAAACTGTTTTTT. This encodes CASSSEGGGEKLFF.

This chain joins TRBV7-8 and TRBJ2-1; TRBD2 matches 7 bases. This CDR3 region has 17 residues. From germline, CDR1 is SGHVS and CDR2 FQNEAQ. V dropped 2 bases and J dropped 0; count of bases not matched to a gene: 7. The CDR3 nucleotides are TGTGCCAGCAGCTTACTAGCGGCGGGATTCTCCTACAATGAGCAGTTCTTC. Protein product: CASSLLAAGFSYNEQFF.

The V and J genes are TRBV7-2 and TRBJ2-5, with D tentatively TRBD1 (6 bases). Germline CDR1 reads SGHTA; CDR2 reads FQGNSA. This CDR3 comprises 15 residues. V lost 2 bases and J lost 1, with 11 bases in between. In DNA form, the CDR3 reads TGTGCCAGCAGCTTATATCAGGGGCCCCAAGAGACCCAGTACTTC. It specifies CASSLYQGPQETQYF.

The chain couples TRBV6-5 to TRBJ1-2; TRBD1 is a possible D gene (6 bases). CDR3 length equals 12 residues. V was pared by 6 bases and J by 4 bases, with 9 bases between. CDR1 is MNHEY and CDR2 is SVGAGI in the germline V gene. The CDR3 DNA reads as TGTGCCAGCAGCGGGACAAGCTATGGCTACACCTTC. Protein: CASSGTSYGYTF.

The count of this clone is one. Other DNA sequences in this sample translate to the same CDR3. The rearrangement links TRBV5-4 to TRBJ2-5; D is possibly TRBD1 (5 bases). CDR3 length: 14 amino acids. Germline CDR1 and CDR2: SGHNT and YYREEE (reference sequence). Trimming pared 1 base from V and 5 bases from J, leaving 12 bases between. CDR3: CASSLKGLQETQYF. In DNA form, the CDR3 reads TGTGCCAGCAGCTTGAAGGGGCTACAGGAGACCCAGTACTTC.

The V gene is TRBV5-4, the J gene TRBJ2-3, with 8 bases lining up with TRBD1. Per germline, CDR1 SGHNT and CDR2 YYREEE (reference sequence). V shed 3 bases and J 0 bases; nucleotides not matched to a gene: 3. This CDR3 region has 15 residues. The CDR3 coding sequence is TGTGCCAGCAGCTGGACAGGGACTAGCACAGATACGCAGTATTTT. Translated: CASSWTGTSTDTQYF.

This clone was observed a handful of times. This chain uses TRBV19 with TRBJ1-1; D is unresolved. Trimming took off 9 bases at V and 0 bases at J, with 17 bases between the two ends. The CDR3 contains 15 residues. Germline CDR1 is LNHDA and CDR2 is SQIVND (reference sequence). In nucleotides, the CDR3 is TGTGCCAGCCAGGACTCTCTACCTATGAACACTGAAGCTTTCTTT. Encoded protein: CASQDSLPMNTEAFF.

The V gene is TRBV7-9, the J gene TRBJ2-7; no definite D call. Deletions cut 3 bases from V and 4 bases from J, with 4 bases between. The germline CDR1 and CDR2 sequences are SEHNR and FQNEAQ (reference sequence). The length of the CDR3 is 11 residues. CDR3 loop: CASSFTYEQYF. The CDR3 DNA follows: TGTGCCAGCAGCTTTACTTACGAGCAGTACTTC.

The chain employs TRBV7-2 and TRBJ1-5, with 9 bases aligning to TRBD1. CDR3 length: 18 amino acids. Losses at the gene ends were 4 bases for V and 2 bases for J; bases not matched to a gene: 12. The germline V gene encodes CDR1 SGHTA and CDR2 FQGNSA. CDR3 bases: TGTGCCAGCAGCTCGGGGGGGGTAGGACAGGGGCGCAATCAGCCCCAGCATTTT. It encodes CASSSGGVGQGRNQPQHF.

The CDR3 DNA follows: TGTGCCAGCACCCGTGACCGGGACAAGAACACTGAAGCTTTCTTT. This gives the protein CASTRDRDKNTEAFF. The rearrangement joins TRBV7-9 to TRBJ1-1, with TRBD1 as a possible D gene (6 bases). Per germline, CDR1 SEHNR and CDR2 FQNEAQ (reference sequence). V lost 7 bases and J lost 1, with 16 bases in between. The CDR3 is made up of 15 amino acids. Together with reference TRBV7-9 and TRBJ1-1, the CDR3 gives the full variable domain: DTGVSQNPRHKITKRGQNVTFRCDPISEHNRLYWYRQTLGQGPEFLTYFQNEAQLEKSRLLSDRFSAERPKGSFSTLEIQRTEQGDSAMYLCASTRDRDKNTEAFFGQGTRLTVV.

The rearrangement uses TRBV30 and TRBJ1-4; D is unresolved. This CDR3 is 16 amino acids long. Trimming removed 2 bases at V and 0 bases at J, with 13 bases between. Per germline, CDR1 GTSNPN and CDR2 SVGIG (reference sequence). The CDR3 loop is CAWSPYGGTTNEKLFF. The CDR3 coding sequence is TGTGCCTGGAGTCCGTATGGAGGCACAACTAATGAAAAACTGTTTTTT.

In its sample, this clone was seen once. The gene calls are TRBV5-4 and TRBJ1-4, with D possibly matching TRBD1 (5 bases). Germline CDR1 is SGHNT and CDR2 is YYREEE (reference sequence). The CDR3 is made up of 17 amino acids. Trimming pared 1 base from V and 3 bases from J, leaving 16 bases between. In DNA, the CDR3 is TGTGCCAGCAGCTTGTTGGACCCTGGCAGGGCTAATGAAAAACTGTTTTTT. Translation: CASSLLDPGRANEKLFF.

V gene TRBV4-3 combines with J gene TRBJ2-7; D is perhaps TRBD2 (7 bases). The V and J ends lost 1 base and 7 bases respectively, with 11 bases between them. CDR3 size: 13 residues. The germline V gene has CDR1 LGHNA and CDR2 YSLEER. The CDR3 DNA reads TGCGCCAGCAGCCAAGGCAGGGGAGGGGAGCAGTACTTC. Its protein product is CASSQGRGGEQYF.

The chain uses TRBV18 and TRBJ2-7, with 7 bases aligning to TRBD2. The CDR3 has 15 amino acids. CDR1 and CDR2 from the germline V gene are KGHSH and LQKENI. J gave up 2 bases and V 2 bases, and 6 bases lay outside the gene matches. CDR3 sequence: CASSPMAGATYEQYF. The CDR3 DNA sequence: TGTGCCAGCTCACCAATGGCGGGAGCCACCTACGAGCAGTACTTC.

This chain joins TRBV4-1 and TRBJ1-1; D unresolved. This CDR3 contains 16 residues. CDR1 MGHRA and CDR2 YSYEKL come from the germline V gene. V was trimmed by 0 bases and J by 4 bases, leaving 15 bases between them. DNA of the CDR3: TGCGCCAGCAGCCAAGATTCTACAGAGATGGGCACTGAAGCTTTCTTT. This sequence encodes CASSQDSTEMGTEAFF.

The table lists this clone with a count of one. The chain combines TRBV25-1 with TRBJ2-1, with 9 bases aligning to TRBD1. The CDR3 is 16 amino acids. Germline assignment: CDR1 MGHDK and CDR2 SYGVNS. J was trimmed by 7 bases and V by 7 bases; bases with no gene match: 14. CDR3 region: CASTDEGQGYRNEQFF. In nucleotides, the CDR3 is TGTGCCAGCACCGACGAGGGACAGGGCTATCGGAATGAGCAGTTCTTC.

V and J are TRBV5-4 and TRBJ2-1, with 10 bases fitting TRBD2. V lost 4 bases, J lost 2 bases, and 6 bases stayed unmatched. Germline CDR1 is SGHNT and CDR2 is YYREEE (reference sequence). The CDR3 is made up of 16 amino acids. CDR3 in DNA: TGTGCCAGCAGCAGATCCAGCGGGAGGGCCTACAATGAGCAGTTCTTC. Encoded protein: CASSRSSGRAYNEQFF.

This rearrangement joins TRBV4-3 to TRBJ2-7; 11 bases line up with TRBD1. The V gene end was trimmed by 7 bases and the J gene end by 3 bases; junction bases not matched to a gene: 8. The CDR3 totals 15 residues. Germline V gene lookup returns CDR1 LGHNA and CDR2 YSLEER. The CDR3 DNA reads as TGCGCCAGCATGACAAGTGGGACAGGGGGCTACGAGCAGTACTTC. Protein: CASMTSGTGGYEQYF.

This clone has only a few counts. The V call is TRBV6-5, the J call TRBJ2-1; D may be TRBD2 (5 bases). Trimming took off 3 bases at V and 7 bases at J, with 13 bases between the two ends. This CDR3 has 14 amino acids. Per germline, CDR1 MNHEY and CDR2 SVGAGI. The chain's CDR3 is CASSYMGAENEQFF. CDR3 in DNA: TGTGCCAGCAGTTATATGGGAGCCGAAAATGAGCAGTTCTTC.

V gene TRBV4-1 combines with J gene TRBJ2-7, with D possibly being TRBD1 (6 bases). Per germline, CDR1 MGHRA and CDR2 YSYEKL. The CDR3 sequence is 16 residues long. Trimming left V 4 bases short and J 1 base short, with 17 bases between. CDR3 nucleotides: TGCGCCAGCAGCCCCCGACCCTGGACAGCTTCCTACGAGCAGTACTTC. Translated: CASSPRPWTASYEQYF.

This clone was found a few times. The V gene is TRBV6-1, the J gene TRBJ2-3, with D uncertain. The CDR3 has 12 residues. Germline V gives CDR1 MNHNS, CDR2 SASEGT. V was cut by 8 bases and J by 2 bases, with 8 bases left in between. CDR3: CASRVPTDTQYF. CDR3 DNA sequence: TGTGCCAGCCGAGTTCCCACAGATACGCAGTATTTT.